These 27 T cell receptor beta chains came from one sample sequenced in a study of blood T cells in healthy people across ages. Using a J-beta primer mix together with a sample-barcoded 5' primer, a second PCR was run for about 6 to 12 cycles. TCRdb reprocessed the 5' RACE reads via MiXCR and lists one record per CDR3 protein. The sample consists of approximately 1.5 million distinct CDR3 sequences, about 31% of them appearing once. The sample taken for sequencing was blood. The receptors were gathered from a woman in her twenties or thirties in good health.

This clonotype was observed a handful of times. This rearrangement joins TRBV7-2 to TRBJ1-1; D not certain. The CDR3 loop spans 14 amino acids. V was clipped by 4 bases and J by 5 bases, with 14 bases between them. The germline V gene encodes CDR1 SGHTA and CDR2 FQGNSA. The CDR3 DNA is TGTGCCAGCAGCTCCGCTAGGGCACAGACTGAAGCTTTCTTT. Translation gives CASSSARAQTEAFF.

This clonotype was seen more than once but under ten times. The chain has TRBV5-1 and TRBJ2-5; perhaps TRBD2 as D (6 bases). TRBJ2-7 matches the DNA end more closely, so the J call is doubtful. Germline V gene lookup returns CDR1 SGHRS and CDR2 YFSETQ. This CDR3 has 13 amino acids. The CDR3 DNA reads as TGCGCCAGCAGGGCGGACGGAGGGCGCGAGCAGTACTTC. Amino acids: CASRADGGREQYF.

Details on this clonotype: Mismatch with germline at one junction end may stem from a read error. For the CDR3, the DNA is TGTGTCAGCAGTCCCGGGACAGGGGGTCCCAAAAACATTCAGTACTTC. Protein: CVSSPGTGGPKNIQYF. The genes are TRBV27 and TRBJ2-4, with 11 bases aligning to TRBD1. This CDR3 spans 16 amino acids. Germline values: CDR1 MNHEY, CDR2 SMNVEV (reference sequence).

This clonotype was observed a few times. The chain employs TRBV28 and TRBJ2-1; D unclear. This CDR3 spans 12 amino acids. V shed 6 bases and J shed 10 bases, with 13 bases lying between them. Per the germline V gene, CDR1 is MDHEN and CDR2 is SYDVKM. CDR3 residues: CASSHYPREQFF. The CDR3 DNA sequence: TGTGCCAGCAGCCATTATCCGAGGGAGCAGTTCTTC. Based on the CDR3 plus reference TRBV28 and TRBJ2-1, the full variable domain is DVKVTQSSRYLVKRTGEKVFLECVQDMDHENMFWYRQDPGLGLRLIYFSYDVKMKEKGDIPEGYSVSREKKERFSLILESASTNQTSMYLCASSHYPREQFFGPGTRLTVL.

V usage is TRBV20-1 and J usage is TRBJ2-3; perhaps TRBD2 as D (7 bases). Germline loops: CDR1 DFQATT, CDR2 SNEGSKA (reference sequence). CDR3 length: 14 amino acids. V was clipped by 6 bases and J by 4 bases, with 17 bases between them. As DNA, the CDR3 is TGCAGTGCGGATCGGGGGGCTTCGGCAGATACGCAGTATTTT. Translated: CSADRGASADTQYF.

The V gene is TRBV5-1, the J gene TRBJ1-1; no clear D. The CDR3 covers 13 residues. Germline V gene sequence: CDR1 SGHRS, CDR2 YFSETQ. Trimming took off 2 bases at V and 6 bases at J, with 11 bases between the two ends. The CDR3 region has the DNA TGCGCCAGCAGCTTATACCGGACTGCTGAAGCTTTCTTT. This codes for CASSLYRTAEAFF.

The sample holds a few counts of this clonotype. The gene calls are TRBV7-8 and TRBJ2-1; D perhaps matches TRBD2 (6 bases). The CDR3 totals 20 residues. Trimming removed 5 bases at V and 4 bases at J, with 30 bases between. Germline V gene sequence: CDR1 SGHVS, CDR2 FQNEAQ. The CDR3, as DNA: TGTGCCAGCAGCCCGACACTAGTGGGGACTCCACTCCAGACTTACAATGAGCAGTTCTTC. Translated: CASSPTLVGTPLQTYNEQFF.

This clonotype was detected a few times. The V gene is TRBV30, the J gene TRBJ2-1, with 14 bases lining up with TRBD2. Trimming at V came to 8 bases and at J to 4 bases, leaving 10 bases not matched to a gene. CDR3 size: 16 residues. Germline assignment: CDR1 GTSNPN and CDR2 SVGIG (reference sequence). In DNA, the CDR3 is TGTGCCCACACGACTAGCGGGAGGGAGGGGTACAATGAGCAGTTCTTC. As protein: CAHTTSGREGYNEQFF.

This clonotype was seen a few times. The chain joins TRBV27 to TRBJ1-6; possible D gene TRBD1, 5 bases. Germline loops: CDR1 MNHEY, CDR2 SMNVEV (reference sequence). CDR3 length: 14 residues. V shed 6 bases and J shed 6 bases, with 12 bases lying between them. CDR3 sequence: CASSPRDLNSPLHF. The CDR3, as DNA: TGTGCCAGCAGCCCCCGGGACCTTAATTCACCCCTCCACTTT.

This chain links TRBV7-9 with TRBJ1-2, with D maybe TRBD1 (5 bases). The CDR3 is 14 amino acids. Trimming removed 4 bases at V and 4 bases at J, with 13 bases between. Germline loops: CDR1 SEHNR, CDR2 FQNEAQ (reference sequence). Here the CDR3 DNA reads TGTGCCAGCAGCTCGGGGCAGGCGTTCTATGGCTACACCTTC. Its translation: CASSSGQAFYGYTF.

V is TRBV7-2 and J is TRBJ1-5; no reliable D call. The CDR3 extends over 15 amino acids. Germline lookup yields CDR1 SGHTA and CDR2 FQGNSA. The ends were cut back, 4 bases at V and 6 bases at J, with 16 bases in the middle. CDR3 sequence: CASSSSRGAGQPQHF. DNA for the CDR3: TGTGCCAGCAGCTCAAGCCGGGGTGCAGGTCAGCCCCAGCATTTT.

About this clonotype itself: The junction shows a germline mismatch at one end, possibly a read error. The chain recombines TRBV11-2 with TRBJ2-7, with 7 nucleotides matching TRBD1. The CDR3 is made up of 17 amino acids. Germline CDR1 and CDR2: SGHAT and FQNNGV. In DNA form, the CDR3 reads TGTACCAGCAGCTTATCCGAGACTTGGACAGGTTTCCACGAGCAGTACTTC. It specifies CTSSLSETWTGFHEQYF.

The gene calls are TRBV14 and TRBJ2-5; 8 nucleotides align to TRBD2. V lost 2 bases and J lost 4; bases outside the gene matches: 12. The CDR3 has 17 amino acids. Germline V gene data show CDR1 as SGHDN and CDR2 as FVKESK. CDR3 amino acids: CASSQNRNIAGRETQYF. As DNA, the CDR3 is TGTGCCAGCAGCCAAAATAGGAACATAGCGGGGAGAGAGACCCAGTACTTC. The whole variable domain, remainder taken from reference TRBV14 and TRBJ2-5, is EAGVTQFPSHSVIEKGQTVTLRCDPISGHDNLYWYRRVMGKEIKFLLHFVKESKQDESGMPNNRFLAERTGGTYSTLKVQPAELEDSGVYFCASSQNRNIAGRETQYFGPGTRLLVL.

Points on this clonotype: At one end, the junction sequence differs from germline, possibly due to a read error. V gene TRBV9 combines with J gene TRBJ1-6; the match to TRBD1 covers 9 bases. The CDR3 is made up of 15 amino acids. Germline CDR1 reads SGDLS; CDR2 reads YYNGEE. CDR3 coding DNA: TGTGCCAGCAGCGCAGGGGACAGGGCGTATTCACCTCTCCACTTT. Protein sequence: CASSAGDRAYSPLHF.

This sequence joins TRBV27 and TRBJ2-7; 9 bases fit TRBD1. The ends lost 1 base at V and 3 bases at J; junction bases unmatched: 4. This CDR3 is 15 amino acids long. The germline CDR1 and CDR2 sequences are MNHEY and SMNVEV (reference sequence). CDR3: CASSLFSGQGYEQYF. In DNA form, the CDR3 reads TGTGCCAGCAGTTTATTCTCGGGACAGGGCTACGAGCAGTACTTC.

The J gene is TRBJ1-2, the V gene TRBV5-1; D unclear. The CDR3 loop spans 13 amino acids. The V end was cut by 4 bases, the J end by 3 bases, with 10 bases between. Germline-derived CDR1 and CDR2 are SGHRS and YFSETQ. For the CDR3, the DNA is TGCGCCAGCAGCGAACACCTCTACTATGGCTACACCTTC. This sequence encodes CASSEHLYYGYTF.

This clonotype was seen more than once but under ten times. V and J are TRBV11-2 and TRBJ2-3; tentatively, D is TRBD2 (5 bases). Trimming took off 0 bases at V and 5 bases at J, with 12 bases between the two ends. CDR3 length: 15 amino acids. Per the germline V gene, CDR1 is SGHAT and CDR2 is FQNNGV. CDR3 protein: CASSLDGLALDTQYF. The CDR3 bases are TGTGCCAGCAGCTTAGATGGACTGGCCCTAGATACGCAGTATTTT.

The J gene is TRBJ2-1, the V gene TRBV7-9; TRBD2 matches 15 bases. Germline-derived CDR1 and CDR2 are SEHNR and FQNEAQ (reference sequence). Trimming took 5 bases from V and 7 from J; bases not matched to a gene: 6. This CDR3 contains 16 residues. DNA of the CDR3: TGTGCCAGCAGCCGAGCGGGGACTAGCGGGAGGAATGAGCAGTTCTTC. This sequence encodes CASSRAGTSGRNEQFF.

This clonotype has more than one count but fewer than ten. The V call is TRBV12-3 or TRBV12-4, the J call TRBJ2-7, with TRBD2 matching 9 bases. CDR3 size: 14 residues. V gave up 6 bases and J gave up 2 bases; unmatched junction bases: 5. CDR3 DNA: TGTGCCAGCAGCAATAGCGGGAGAACCTACGAGCAGTACTTC. Its protein product is CASSNSGRTYEQYF.

This CDR3 reads CASSLYLNYGYTF. The DNA of the CDR3 is TGTGCCAGCAGTTTGTACTTAAACTATGGCTACACCTTC. The V gene is TRBV28, the J gene TRBJ1-2; D is unclear. V was clipped by 3 bases and J by 2 bases, with 7 bases between them. The CDR3 has 13 amino acids. Germline V lookup: CDR1 MDHEN, CDR2 SYDVKM.

The chain couples TRBV6-6 to TRBJ1-2; no clear D gene. CDR3 length: 15 amino acids. CDR1 is MNHNY and CDR2 is SVGAGI in the germline V gene (reference sequence). V lost 2 bases and J 5 bases, leaving 15 bases between the germline ends. The CDR3 region has the DNA TGTGCCAGCAGTTACCGGGCCAGCCCGGGATATGGCTACACCTTC. Translating gives CASSYRASPGYGYTF.

The CDR3 DNA sequence: TGTGCCAGCAGAGAGGAGCGGGGATTTCCCTACGAGCAGTACTTC. This encodes CASREERGFPYEQYF. The rearrangement links TRBV28 to TRBJ2-7; 7 nucleotides match TRBD2. Germline CDR1 reads MDHEN; CDR2 reads SYDVKM. The V segment lost 6 bases and the J segment 2 bases; nucleotides outside the gene matches: 10. The CDR3 length is 15 residues.

This clonotype appeared many times. The chain uses TRBV3-1 and TRBJ2-7; a weak D match, TRBD2 (5 bases). The CDR3 contains 13 residues. Germline V lookup: CDR1 LGHDT, CDR2 YNNKEL (reference sequence). The ends were cut back, 1 base at V and 7 bases at J, with 11 bases in the middle. The CDR3, as DNA: TGTGCCAGCAGCCAAGTGGCGGGCTATGAGCAGTACTTC. Translating it yields CASSQVAGYEQYF.

This clonotype has just a few counts. The V call is TRBV2, the J call TRBJ1-5, with TRBD1 identical over 9 bases. CDR1 SNHLY and CDR2 FYNNEI come from the germline V gene. V gave up 10 bases and J gave up 2 bases; unmatched junction bases: 6. The CDR3 runs to 14 residues. The CDR3 nucleotides are TGTGCCACCAAACAGGGGGCGGGCAATCAGCCCCAGCATTTT. This encodes CATKQGAGNQPQHF. Together with reference TRBV2 and TRBJ1-5, the CDR3 gives the full variable domain: EPEVTQTPSHQVTQMGQEVILRCVPISNHLYFYWYRQILGQKVEFLVSFYNNEISEKSEIFDDQFSVERPDGSNFTLKIRSTKLEDSAMYFCATKQGAGNQPQHFGDGTRLSIL.

This chain connects TRBV30 to TRBJ2-3; 9 nucleotides line up with TRBD2. J gave up 3 bases and V 3 bases, and 10 bases lay outside the gene matches. The CDR3 contains 16 residues. In germline, CDR1 is GTSNPN, CDR2 SVGIG (reference sequence). CDR3 nucleotide sequence: TGTGCCTGGAGGGCACGTAGGGCGGGGGGGACAGATACGCAGTATTTT. Amino acid sequence: CAWRARRAGGTDTQYF.

Only a few counts were recorded for this clonotype. CDR3 loop: CASSSGGGGLPLDEQFF. CDR3 nucleotides: TGTGCCAGCAGCTCAGGGGGGGGAGGGCTACCTCTCGATGAGCAGTTCTTC. The V call is TRBV11-2, the J call TRBJ2-1; tentatively, D is TRBD1 or TRBD2 (7 bases each). The CDR3 has 17 residues. Germline V gene lookup returns CDR1 SGHAT and CDR2 FQNNGV. Trimming cost V 4 bases and J 8 bases, with 24 bases left between them.

The sample holds many counts of this clonotype. The CDR3 is CASSPGQAQETQYF. DNA of the CDR3: TGTGCCAGCAGTCCGGGACAGGCTCAAGAGACCCAGTACTTC. The chain combines TRBV6-1 with TRBJ2-5, with 8 nucleotides matching TRBD1. Germline V gene data show CDR1 as MNHNS and CDR2 as SASEGT. The CDR3 covers 14 residues. The V segment lost 5 bases and the J segment 2 bases; nucleotides outside the gene matches: 4.